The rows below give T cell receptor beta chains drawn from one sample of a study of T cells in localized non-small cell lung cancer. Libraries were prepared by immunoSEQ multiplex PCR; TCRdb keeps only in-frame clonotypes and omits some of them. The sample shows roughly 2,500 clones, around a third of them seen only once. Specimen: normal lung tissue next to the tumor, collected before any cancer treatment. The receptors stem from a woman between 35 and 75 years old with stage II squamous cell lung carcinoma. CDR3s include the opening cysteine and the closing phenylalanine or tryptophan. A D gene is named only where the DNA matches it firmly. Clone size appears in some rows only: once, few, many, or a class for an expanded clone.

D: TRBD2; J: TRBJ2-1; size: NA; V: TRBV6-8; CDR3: CASRREGYNEQFF; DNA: TGTGCCAGCCGGCGGGAGGGCTACAATGAGCAGTTCTTC
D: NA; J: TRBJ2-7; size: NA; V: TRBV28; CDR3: CATRGRETYEQYF; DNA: TGTGCCACCAGGGGGAGGGAAACTTACGAGCAGTACTTC
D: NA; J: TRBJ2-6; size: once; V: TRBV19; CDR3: CASSIDAAPGANVLTF; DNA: TGTGCCAGTAGTATAGATGCGGCTCCTGGGGCCAACGTCCTGACTTTC
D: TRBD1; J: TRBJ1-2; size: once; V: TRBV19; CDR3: CASVDRPNYGYTF; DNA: TGTGCCAGTGTGGACAGGCCTAACTATGGCTACACCTTC
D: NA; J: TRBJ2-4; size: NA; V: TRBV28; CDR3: CASSLEAEEIGNIQYF; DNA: TGTGCCAGCAGTTTAGAGGCTGAGGAAATCGGAAACATTCAGTACTTC
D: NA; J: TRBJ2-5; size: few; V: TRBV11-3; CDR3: CASSAFPRGSGETQYF; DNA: TGTGCCAGCAGCGCATTCCCTAGGGGGAGTGGCGAGACCCAGTACTTC
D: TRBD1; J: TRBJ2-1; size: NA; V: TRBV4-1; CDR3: CASSQEDRGHNEQFF; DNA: TGCGCCAGCAGCCAGGAGGACAGGGGCCACAATGAGCAGTTCTTC
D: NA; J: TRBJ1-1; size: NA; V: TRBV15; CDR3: CATSTTGPDTEAFF; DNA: TGTGCCACCAGCACGACGGGGCCAGACACTGAAGCTTTCTTT
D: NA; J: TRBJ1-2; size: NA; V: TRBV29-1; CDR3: CSVEGGLWINGYTF; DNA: TGCAGCGTTGAGGGGGGGCTGTGGATTAATGGCTACACCTTC
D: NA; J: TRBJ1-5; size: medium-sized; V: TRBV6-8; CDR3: CASSYQGTQPQHF; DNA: TGTGCCAGCAGTTACCAGGGGACGCAGCCCCAGCATTTT
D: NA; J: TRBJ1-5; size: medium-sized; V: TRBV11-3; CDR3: CASSPWTVPSQPQHF; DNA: TGTGCCAGCAGCCCCTGGACGGTTCCGAGTCAGCCCCAGCATTTT
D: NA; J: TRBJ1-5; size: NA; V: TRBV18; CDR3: CASSPWDQDQPQHF; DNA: TGTGCCAGCTCACCATGGGATCAGGATCAGCCCCAGCATTTT
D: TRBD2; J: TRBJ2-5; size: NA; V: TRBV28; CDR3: CASSFPRGLAGGETQYF; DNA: TGTGCCAGCAGTTTTCCCCGGGGTCTAGCGGGGGGGGAGACCCAGTACTTC
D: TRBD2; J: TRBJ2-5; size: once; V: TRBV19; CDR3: CASTPQGLGGETQYF; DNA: TGTGCCAGTACTCCGCAGGGACTAGGAGGAGAGACCCAGTACTTC
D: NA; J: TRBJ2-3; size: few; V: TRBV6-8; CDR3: CASSARQFTDTQYF; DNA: TGTGCCAGCAGTGCCCGACAGTTCACAGATACGCAGTATTTT
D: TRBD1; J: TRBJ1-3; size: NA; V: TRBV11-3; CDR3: CASSLTGVGNTIYF; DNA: TGTGCCAGCAGCTTAACAGGGGTCGGAAACACCATATATTTT
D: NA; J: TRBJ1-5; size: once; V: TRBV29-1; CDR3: CSVATGPYSNQPQHF; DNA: TGCAGCGTTGCAACCGGACCCTATAGCAATCAGCCCCAGCATTTT
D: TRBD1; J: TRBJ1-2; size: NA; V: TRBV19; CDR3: CASSRQGAQGGYTF; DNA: TGTGCCAGTAGTAGACAGGGGGCACAGGGTGGCTACACCTTC
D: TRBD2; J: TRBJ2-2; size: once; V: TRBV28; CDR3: CASSLVAGGWSGELFF; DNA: TGTGCCAGCAGTTTAGTAGCGGGAGGGTGGTCCGGGGAGCTGTTTTTT
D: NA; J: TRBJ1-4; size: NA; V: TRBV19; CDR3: CASSIASPGTNEKLFF; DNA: TGTGCCAGTAGTATTGCATCGCCCGGTACTAATGAAAAACTGTTTTTT
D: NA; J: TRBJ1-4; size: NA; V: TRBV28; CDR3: CASSFPFPRKSGEKLFF; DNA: TGTGCCAGCAGTTTCCCCTTCCCTAGAAAAAGCGGTGAAAAACTGTTTTTT
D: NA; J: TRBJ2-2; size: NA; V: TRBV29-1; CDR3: CSVGRDTNTGELFF; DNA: TGCAGCGTTGGAAGGGATACGAACACCGGGGAGCTGTTTTTT
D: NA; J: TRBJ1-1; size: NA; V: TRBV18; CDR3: CASSERATLLTEAFF; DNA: TGTGCCAGCTCAGAGCGAGCGACACTATTGACTGAAGCTTTCTTT
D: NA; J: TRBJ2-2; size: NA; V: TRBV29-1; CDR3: CSVGPGGGELFF; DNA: TGCAGCGTTGGTCCCGGTGGCGGGGAGCTGTTTTTT
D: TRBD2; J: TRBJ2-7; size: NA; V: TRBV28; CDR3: CASRPGLAGEQYF; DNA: TGTGCCAGCAGGCCGGGTCTAGCGGGGGAGCAGTACTTC
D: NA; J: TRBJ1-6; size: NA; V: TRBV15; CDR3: CATRPAGAENSPLHF; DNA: TGTGCCACCAGGCCCGCCGGGGCCGAGAATTCACCCCTCCACTTT
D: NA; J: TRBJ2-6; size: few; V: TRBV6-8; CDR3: CASSGVSGANILTF; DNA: TGTGCCAGCAGTGGGGTCTCTGGGGCCAACATCCTGACTTTC
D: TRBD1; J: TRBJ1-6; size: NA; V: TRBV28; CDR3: CASISGQGNSPLHF; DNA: TGTGCCAGCATCTCGGGACAGGGGAATTCACCCCTCCACTTT
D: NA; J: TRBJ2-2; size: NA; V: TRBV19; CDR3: CASNVRLDTGELFF; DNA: TGTGCCAGTAATGTCCGCCTGGACACCGGGGAGCTGTTTTTT
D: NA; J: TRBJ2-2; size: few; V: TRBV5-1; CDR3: CASSLATGNTGELFF; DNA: TGCGCCAGCAGCTTGGCCACAGGGAACACCGGGGAGCTGTTTTTT
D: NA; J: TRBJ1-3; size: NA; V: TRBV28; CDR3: CASTFSTVSGNTIYF; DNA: TGTGCCAGCACCTTTTCAACCGTCTCTGGAAACACCATATATTTT
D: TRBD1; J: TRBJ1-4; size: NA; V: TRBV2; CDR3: CASSRTGDNEKLFF; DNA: TGTGCCAGCAGCCGGACAGGGGATAATGAAAAACTGTTTTTT
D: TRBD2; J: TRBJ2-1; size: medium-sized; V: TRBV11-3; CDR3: CASSSTSLVSGEQFF; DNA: TGTGCCAGCAGCTCGACTAGCCTAGTGTCGGGTGAGCAGTTCTTC
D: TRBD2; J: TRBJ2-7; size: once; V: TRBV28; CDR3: CASSPSPSSGRIEQYF; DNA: TGTGCCAGCAGCCCCTCCCCCTCTAGCGGGAGAATCGAGCAGTACTTC
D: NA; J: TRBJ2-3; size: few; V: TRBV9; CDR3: CASSVGTDTQYF; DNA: TGTGCCAGCAGTGTGGGCACAGATACGCAGTATTTT
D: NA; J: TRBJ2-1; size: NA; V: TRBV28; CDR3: CASAHGVSSYNEQFF; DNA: TGTGCCAGCGCCCACGGGGTCAGCTCCTACAATGAGCAGTTCTTC
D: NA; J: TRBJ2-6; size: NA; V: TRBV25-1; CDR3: CASSRSGANVLTF; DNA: TGTGCCAGCAGTCGTTCTGGGGCCAACGTCCTGACTTTC